The clone carrying this T cell receptor (beta chain) occurred a few times. This entry is derived from a study of T cells after yellow fever vaccination. The CDR3 has 12 amino acids. Trimming removed 7 bases from V and 3 bases from J, with 9 bases in between. Germline assignment: CDR1 MNHNY and CDR2 SVGAGI (reference sequence). TCRdb re-called the 5' RACE reads through MiXCR, storing one row per CDR3 protein. The sample has about 260,000 distinct CDR3 sequences; under 15% are singletons. The chain couples TRBV6-6 to TRBJ1-1; D is perhaps TRBD1 (6 bases). The sample in question was CD4+ T cells sorted from PBMCs, obtained 45 days after the yellow fever booster vaccination. This receptor was identified in a man aged 25-40 years who received the YFV17D yellow fever vaccine. The CDR3 loop reads CASNRADTEAFF. The DNA for the CDR3 is TGTGCCAGCAACAGGGCTGACACTGAAGCTTTCTTT.